The 21 T cell receptor beta chains below were found in one sample sequenced in a study of human T cells and chemical hapten exposure. TCRdb called the RACE reads again in MiXCR, with one record for every CDR3 protein. Among about 110,000 distinct CDR3 sequences listed, roughly 11% were seen once. Described time point: patch test 1, 2 weeks after DPC sensitization. The treatment: therapeutic diphenylcyclopropenone sensitization with weekly scalp DPC. Specimen: whole blood, collected in connection with sensitization to the hapten diphenylcyclopropenone (DPC). These receptors were obtained from a middle-aged woman with alopecia areata. Some clones in this sample may be carry-over from other donors' samples.

This clonotype was observed at least ten times. The J gene is TRBJ2-2, the V gene TRBV28; D unclear. V was trimmed by 3 bases and J by 1 base, leaving 6 bases between them. Germline V gene lookup returns CDR1 MDHEN and CDR2 SYDVKM. CDR3 size: 14 residues. The CDR3 DNA reads TGTGCCAGCAGTTTCGGCGGGAACACCGGGGAGCTGTTTTTT. It codes for CASSFGGNTGELFF.

The chain carries TRBV12-3 or TRBV12-4 and TRBJ1-3; D unresolved. The V end lost 6 bases, the J end lost 0 bases, and 15 bases lay between the germline ends. CDR3 length: 16 residues. CDR3 sequence reads: CASSFLDRRSGNTIYF. In nucleotides, the CDR3 is TGTGCCAGCAGCTTTCTGGACCGCCGCTCTGGAAACACCATATATTTT.

In its sample, this clonotype was seen many times. J is TRBJ1-1 and V is TRBV6-6; D gene uncertain. Germline V gene data show CDR1 as MNHNY and CDR2 as SVGAGI (reference sequence). Deletions cut 7 bases from V and 4 bases from J, with 16 bases between. CDR3 length: 14 amino acids. CDR3 sequence: CASTQPSSVTEAFF. CDR3 in DNA: TGTGCCAGCACCCAGCCGAGCTCTGTCACTGAAGCTTTCTTT.

By its share, this clonotype is medium-sized (0.01 to 0.1%). This sequence joins TRBV30 and TRBJ1-1; D may be TRBD1 (6 bases). CDR1 and CDR2 (germline): GTSNPN, SVGIG (reference sequence). The CDR3 has 11 residues. Trimming left V 6 bases short and J 10 bases short, with 15 bases between. The CDR3 DNA sequence: TGTGCCTGTAACAGGGCCGGCGGAGCTTTCTTT. This translates into CACNRAGGAFF.

This clonotype was seen only a few times. V usage is TRBV29-1 and J usage is TRBJ2-3; TRBD2 aligns across 8 bases. J was trimmed by 1 base and V by 5 bases; bases with no gene match: 5. Per germline, CDR1 SQVTM and CDR2 ANQGSEA. The CDR3 loop spans 14 amino acids. This chain's CDR3 is CSVTSGGGTDTQYF. CDR3 coding DNA: TGCAGCGTTACTAGCGGTGGAGGCACAGATACGCAGTATTTT.

This clonotype was observed at least ten times. The genes are TRBV12-3 or TRBV12-4 and TRBJ1-2, with D possibly being TRBD1 (5 bases). This CDR3 comprises 16 residues. Trimming removed 1 base at V and 3 bases at J, with 15 bases between. The CDR3 loop is CASSLGRQMWDYGYTF. The DNA of the CDR3 is TGTGCCAGCAGTTTAGGGAGACAGATGTGGGACTATGGCTACACCTTC.

The sample holds a few counts of this clonotype. This chain connects TRBV2 to TRBJ2-7, with 7 bases that match TRBD1. The germline CDR1 and CDR2 sequences are SNHLY and FYNNEI. V lost 7 bases and J lost 6; bases outside the gene matches: 12. The CDR3 runs to 14 residues. CDR3 DNA: TGTGCCAGCATCGAAGGGGTAGCAGGGGGCGAGCAGTACTTC. Protein: CASIEGVAGGEQYF.

The table lists this clonotype with many counts. The chain couples TRBV7-2 to TRBJ1-1; D possibly corresponds to TRBD1 (6 bases). This CDR3 spans 12 amino acids. CDR1 and CDR2 (germline): SGHTA, FQGNSA. V gave up 4 bases and J gave up 11 bases, with 14 bases separating them. The CDR3 loop reads CASSSPGTRAFF. Written as DNA, the CDR3 is TGTGCCAGCAGCTCTCCTGGGACACGGGCTTTCTTT.

This clonotype rates as medium-sized. V and J are TRBV6-2 or TRBV6-3 and TRBJ2-1; TRBD2 matches at 13 bases. Germline CDR1 reads MNHEY; CDR2 reads SVGEGT. The CDR3 spans 15 residues. V was pared by 6 bases and J by 6 bases, with 5 bases of the junction left unmatched. As DNA, the CDR3 is TGTGCCAGCAGCACAGGACTAGCGGGGGCCAATGAGCAGTTCTTC. Translating gives CASSTGLAGANEQFF.

This clonotype was seen a handful of times. The chain joins TRBV30 to TRBJ1-2, with D possibly TRBD1 on 5 matching bases. V was clipped by 3 bases and J by 4 bases, with 18 bases between them. CDR1 and CDR2 (germline): GTSNPN, SVGIG (reference sequence). The CDR3 length is 15 residues. CDR3 DNA sequence: TGTGCCTGGAGCGGATCCAGGCAGGGTTCCTATGGCTACACCTTC. As protein: CAWSGSRQGSYGYTF.

J is TRBJ2-7 and V is TRBV7-2, with D unresolved. The ends were cut back, 3 bases at V and 2 bases at J, with 23 bases in the middle. Looked up from germline, CDR1 is SGHTA and CDR2 is FQGNSA. This CDR3 comprises 18 residues. The DNA of the CDR3 is TGTGCCAGCAGCTTGCCCTCGGACGTTTTCCACGACACCTACGAGCAGTACTTC. Its translation: CASSLPSDVFHDTYEQYF.

Turning to this clonotype: Given a much more abundant clone one base away, this may be a read error. The chain links TRBV7-8 to TRBJ2-1; the match to TRBD2 covers 8 bases. CDR3 length equals 18 residues. Germline CDR1 and CDR2: SGHVS and FQNEAQ. Trimming took 7 bases from V and 0 from J; bases not matched to a gene: 14. The CDR3 loop reads CASTTGTSGPISYNEQFF. CDR3 nucleotides: TGTGCCAGCACCACAGGCACTAGCGGCCCAATCTCCTACAATGAGCAGTTCTTC.

This clonotype occurred many times. This chain connects TRBV20-1 to TRBJ1-5, with D possibly matching TRBD1 (5 bases). CDR3 length equals 16 residues. Trimming removed 0 bases from V and 6 bases from J, with 18 bases in between. Germline loops: CDR1 DFQATT, CDR2 SNEGSKA (reference sequence). The CDR3 nucleotides are TGCAGTGCTAGAGATGAGGGGCAGAGTCGGGGTCAGCCCCAGCATTTT. This translates into CSARDEGQSRGQPQHF.

This clonotype was seen many times. The V call is TRBV29-1, the J call TRBJ2-3; D is perhaps TRBD1 (6 bases). V was cut by 1 base and J by 3 bases, with 11 bases left in between. The CDR3 covers 14 residues. CDR1 SQVTM and CDR2 ANQGSEA come from the germline V gene. CDR3 region: CSVEGQGMTDTQYF. CDR3 sequence (DNA): TGCAGCGTTGAAGGCCAGGGGATGACAGATACGCAGTATTTT.

CDR3: CASSLEGGRVTEAFF. DNA of the CDR3: TGTGCCAGCAGCCTTGAGGGGGGTCGGGTCACTGAAGCTTTCTTT. V is TRBV7-2 and J is TRBJ1-1; D is perhaps TRBD1 (6 bases). The ends were cut back, 5 bases at V and 4 bases at J, with 17 bases in the middle. The germline gives CDR1 SGHTA, CDR2 FQGNSA. This CDR3 is 15 amino acids long.

This clonotype was detected ten times or more. V is TRBV7-2 and J is TRBJ1-6; D is undetermined. The CDR3 contains 16 residues. V lost 5 bases, J lost 0 bases, and 11 bases lay in between. Germline values: CDR1 SGHTA, CDR2 FQGNSA. CDR3 bases: TGTGCCAGCAGCCCTGGACGGCGCTCCTATAATTCACCCCTCCACTTT. Encoded protein: CASSPGRRSYNSPLHF.

The sample holds a few counts of this clonotype. The chain has TRBV7-2 and TRBJ2-3; 12 bases align to TRBD2. J gave up 0 bases and V 5 bases, and 6 bases lay outside the gene matches. Looked up from germline, CDR1 is SGHTA and CDR2 is FQGNSA. The CDR3 is made up of 17 amino acids. This chain's CDR3 is CASSALAGGTSTDTQYF. For the CDR3, the DNA is TGTGCCAGCAGCGCACTAGCGGGGGGAACTAGCACAGATACGCAGTATTTT.

This rearrangement joins TRBV29-1 to TRBJ2-4, with 8 bases aligning to TRBD2. The ends lost 4 bases at V and 3 bases at J; junction bases unmatched: 14. CDR1 SQVTM and CDR2 ANQGSEA come from the germline V gene. The CDR3 has 17 amino acids. The DNA for the CDR3 is TGCAGCGTTGCCACGGGGACCGGGAGGGCCGGCAAAAACATTCAGTACTTC. Translated: CSVATGTGRAGKNIQYF.

The chain combines TRBV19 with TRBJ2-1; D is perhaps TRBD2 (6 bases). The V end was cut by 5 bases, the J end by 0 bases, with 14 bases between. Germline CDR1 reads LNHDA; CDR2 reads SQIVND (reference sequence). The CDR3 contains 16 residues. CDR3 sequence reads: CASSGVGLSSYNEQFF. The CDR3 region has the DNA TGTGCCAGTAGTGGGGTGGGACTGAGCTCCTACAATGAGCAGTTCTTC.

The chain couples TRBV19 to TRBJ1-2; maybe TRBD1 (5 bases). CDR3 length: 12 residues. Trimming shortened V by 3 bases and J by 7 bases, and 9 bases separated the two germline ends. In germline, CDR1 is LNHDA, CDR2 SQIVND (reference sequence). CDR3 protein: CASSIRGSGYTF. CDR3 coding DNA: TGTGCCAGTAGTATCCGGGGGTCTGGCTACACCTTC.

This clonotype came up a few times. This chain links TRBV3-1 with TRBJ2-7, with D possibly matching TRBD1 (6 bases). The V gene's germline CDR1 is LGHDT and CDR2 YNNKEL (reference sequence). CDR3 size: 13 residues. V dropped 5 bases and J dropped 5 bases, with 13 bases sitting between them. The CDR3 sequence: CASSTRGFDEQYF. In DNA form, the CDR3 reads TGTGCCAGCAGCACCAGGGGATTCGACGAGCAGTACTTC.